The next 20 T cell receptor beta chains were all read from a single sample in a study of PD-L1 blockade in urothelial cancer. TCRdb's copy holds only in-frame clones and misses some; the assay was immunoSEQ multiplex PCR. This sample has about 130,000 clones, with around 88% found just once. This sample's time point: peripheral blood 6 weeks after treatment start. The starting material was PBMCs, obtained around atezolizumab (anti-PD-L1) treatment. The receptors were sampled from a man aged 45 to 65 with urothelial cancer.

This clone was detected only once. DNA of the CDR3: TGCGCCAGCAGCCTCGGACAGGCAGAGGGAAACATTCAGTACTTC. This translates into CASSLGQAEGNIQYF. This chain links TRBV5-1 with TRBJ2-4; 7 bases are a match to TRBD1. CDR3 length: 15 residues. With V trimmed by 4 bases and J by 6 bases, 10 bases remained unmatched. The germline V gene has CDR1 SGHRS and CDR2 YFSETQ.

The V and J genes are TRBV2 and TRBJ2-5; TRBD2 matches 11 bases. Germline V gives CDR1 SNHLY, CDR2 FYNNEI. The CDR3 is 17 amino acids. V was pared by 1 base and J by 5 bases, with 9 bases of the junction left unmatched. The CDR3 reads CASSEVGLAGPRETQYF. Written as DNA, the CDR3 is TGTGCCAGCAGTGAAGTCGGACTAGCGGGCCCTAGGGAGACCCAGTACTTC.

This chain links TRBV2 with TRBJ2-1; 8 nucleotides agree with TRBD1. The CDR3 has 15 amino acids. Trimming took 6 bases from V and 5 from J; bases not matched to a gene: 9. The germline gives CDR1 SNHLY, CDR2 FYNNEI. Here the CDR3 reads CASSAQGARNNEQFF. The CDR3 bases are TGTGCCAGCAGCGCTCAGGGGGCGCGTAACAATGAGCAGTTCTTC.

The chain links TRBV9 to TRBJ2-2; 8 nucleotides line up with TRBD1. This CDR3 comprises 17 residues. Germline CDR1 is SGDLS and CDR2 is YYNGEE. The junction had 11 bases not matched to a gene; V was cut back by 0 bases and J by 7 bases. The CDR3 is CASSVARTGTKGGELFF. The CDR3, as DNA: TGTGCCAGCAGCGTAGCGAGGACAGGGACAAAGGGCGGGGAGCTGTTTTTT.

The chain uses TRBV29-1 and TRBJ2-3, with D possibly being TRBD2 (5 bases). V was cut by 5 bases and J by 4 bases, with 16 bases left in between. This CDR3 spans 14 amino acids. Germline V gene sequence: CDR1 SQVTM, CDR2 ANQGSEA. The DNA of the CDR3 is TGCAGCGTTTCTCCGGGGTTGTTCGCAGATACGCAGTATTTT. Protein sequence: CSVSPGLFADTQYF.

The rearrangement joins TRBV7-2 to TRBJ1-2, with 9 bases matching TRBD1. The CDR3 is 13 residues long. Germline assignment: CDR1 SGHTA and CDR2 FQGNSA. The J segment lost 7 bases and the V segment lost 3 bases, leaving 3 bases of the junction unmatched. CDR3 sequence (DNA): TGTGCCAGCAGCTTGGACAGGGGAAGTGGCTACACCTTC. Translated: CASSLDRGSGYTF.

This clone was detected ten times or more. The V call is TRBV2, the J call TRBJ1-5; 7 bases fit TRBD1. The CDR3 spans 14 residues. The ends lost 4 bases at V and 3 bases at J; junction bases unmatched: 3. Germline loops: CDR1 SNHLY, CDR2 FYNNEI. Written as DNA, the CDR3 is TGTGCCAGCAGTGCACAGGGGAACAATCAGCCCCAGCATTTT. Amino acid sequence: CASSAQGNNQPQHF.

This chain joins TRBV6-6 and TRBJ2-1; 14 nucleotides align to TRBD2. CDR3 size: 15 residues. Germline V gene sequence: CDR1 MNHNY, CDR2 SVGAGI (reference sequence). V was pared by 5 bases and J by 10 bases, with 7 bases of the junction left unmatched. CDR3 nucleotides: TGTGCCAGCAGTCCCGGGACTAGCGGGAGCAAGGAGCAGTTCTTC. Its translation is CASSPGTSGSKEQFF.

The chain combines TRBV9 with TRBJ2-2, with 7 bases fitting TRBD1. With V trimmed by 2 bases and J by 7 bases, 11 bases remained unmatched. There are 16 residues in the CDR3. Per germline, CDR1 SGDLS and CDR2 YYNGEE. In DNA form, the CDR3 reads TGTGCCAGCAGCGTTACCGACAGGGTCTCCTTCGGGGAGCTGTTTTTT. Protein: CASSVTDRVSFGELFF.

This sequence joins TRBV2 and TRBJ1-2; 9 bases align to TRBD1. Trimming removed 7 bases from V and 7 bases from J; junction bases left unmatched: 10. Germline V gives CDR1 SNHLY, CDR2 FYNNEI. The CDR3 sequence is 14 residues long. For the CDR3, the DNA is TGTGCCAGCAAATTTGACAGGGGGTCGAGTGGCTACACCTTC. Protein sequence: CASKFDRGSSGYTF.

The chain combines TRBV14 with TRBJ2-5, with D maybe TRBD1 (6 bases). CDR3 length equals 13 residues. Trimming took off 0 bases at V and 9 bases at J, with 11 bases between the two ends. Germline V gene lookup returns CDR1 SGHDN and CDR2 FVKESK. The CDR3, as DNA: TGTGCCAGCAGCCAAGACTATCAGGGGCCCCAGTACTTC. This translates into CASSQDYQGPQYF.

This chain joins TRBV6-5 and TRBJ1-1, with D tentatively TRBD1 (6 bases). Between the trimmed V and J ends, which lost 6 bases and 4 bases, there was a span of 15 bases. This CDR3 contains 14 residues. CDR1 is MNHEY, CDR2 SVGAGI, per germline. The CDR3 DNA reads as TGTGCCAGCAGGCAGGGGAATAGAGGCACTGAAGCTTTCTTT. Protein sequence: CASRQGNRGTEAFF.

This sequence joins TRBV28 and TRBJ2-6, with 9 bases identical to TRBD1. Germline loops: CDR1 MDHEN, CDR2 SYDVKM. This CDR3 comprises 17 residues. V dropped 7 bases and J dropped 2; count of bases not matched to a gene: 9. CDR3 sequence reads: CASKGWTGAPGANVLTF. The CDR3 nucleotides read TGTGCCAGCAAAGGCTGGACAGGGGCCCCTGGGGCCAACGTCCTGACTTTC.

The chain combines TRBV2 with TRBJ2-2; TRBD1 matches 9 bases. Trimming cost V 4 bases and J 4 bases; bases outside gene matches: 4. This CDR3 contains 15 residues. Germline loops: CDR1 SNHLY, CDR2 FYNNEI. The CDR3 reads CASSGQGVGTGELFF. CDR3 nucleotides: TGTGCCAGCAGTGGACAGGGGGTGGGCACCGGGGAGCTGTTTTTT. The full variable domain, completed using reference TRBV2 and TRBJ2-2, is EPEVTQTPSHQVTQMGQEVILRCVPISNHLYFYWYRQILGQKVEFLVSFYNNEISEKSEIFDDQFSVERPDGSNFTLKIRSTKLEDSAMYFCASSGQGVGTGELFFGEGSRLTVL.

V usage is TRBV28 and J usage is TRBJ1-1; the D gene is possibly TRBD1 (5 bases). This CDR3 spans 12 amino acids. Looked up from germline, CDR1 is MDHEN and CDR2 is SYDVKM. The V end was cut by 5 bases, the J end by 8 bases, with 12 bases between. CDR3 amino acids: CASSPARVEAFF. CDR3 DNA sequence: TGTGCCAGCAGTCCGGCCAGGGTAGAAGCTTTCTTT.

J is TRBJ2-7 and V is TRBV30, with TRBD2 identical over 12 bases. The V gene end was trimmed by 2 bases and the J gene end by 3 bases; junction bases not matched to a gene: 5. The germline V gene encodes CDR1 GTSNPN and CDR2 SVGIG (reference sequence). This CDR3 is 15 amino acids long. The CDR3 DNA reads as TGTGCCTGGAGTATGGGACTAGCGGGCAACTACGAGCAGTACTTC. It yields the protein CAWSMGLAGNYEQYF.

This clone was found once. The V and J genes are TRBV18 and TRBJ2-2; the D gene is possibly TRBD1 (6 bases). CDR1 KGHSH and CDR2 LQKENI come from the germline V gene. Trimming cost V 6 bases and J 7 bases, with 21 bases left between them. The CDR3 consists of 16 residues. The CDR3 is CASSLSFQGHDGELFF. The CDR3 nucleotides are TGTGCCAGCTCTCTCTCGTTCCAGGGGCATGACGGGGAGCTGTTTTTT.

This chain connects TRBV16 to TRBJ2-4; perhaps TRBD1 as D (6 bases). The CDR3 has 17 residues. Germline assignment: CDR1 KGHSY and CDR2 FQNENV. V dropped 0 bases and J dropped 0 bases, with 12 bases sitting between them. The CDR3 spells CASSQSGAALAKNIQYF. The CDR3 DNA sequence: TGTGCCAGCAGCCAATCGGGGGCAGCCTTAGCCAAAAACATTCAGTACTTC.

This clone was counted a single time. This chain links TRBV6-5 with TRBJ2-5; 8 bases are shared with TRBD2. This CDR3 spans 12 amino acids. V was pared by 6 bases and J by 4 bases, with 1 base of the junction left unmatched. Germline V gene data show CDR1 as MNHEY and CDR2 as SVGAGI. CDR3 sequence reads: CASSTSGETQYF. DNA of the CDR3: TGTGCCAGCAGCACTAGCGGAGAGACCCAGTACTTC.

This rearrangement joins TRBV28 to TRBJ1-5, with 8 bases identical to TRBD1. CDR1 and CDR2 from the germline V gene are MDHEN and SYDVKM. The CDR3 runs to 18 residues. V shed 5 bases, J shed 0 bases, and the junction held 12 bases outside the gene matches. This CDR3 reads CASSPSGTGLYSNQPQHF. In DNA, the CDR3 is TGTGCCAGCAGTCCCTCCGGGACAGGCCTTTATAGCAATCAGCCCCAGCATTTT.